The sequence of this T cell receptor beta chain was determined in a study of blood T cell repertoires in COVID-19. Study-wide background: The United States, Italy and Spain supplied acute and convalescent COVID-19 samples.

This clone has more than one count but fewer than ten. Trimming took 7 bases from V and 1 from J; bases not matched to a gene: 9. The germline gives CDR1 KGHDR, CDR2 SFDVKD. The CDR3 loop spans 17 amino acids. Seattle cases were enrolled at active infection and followed longitudinally. Measured with immunoSEQ multiplex PCR; TCRdb has only the in-frame clones, and not every one. This table has about 340,000 clones, approximately 87% appearing once. This clonotype was obtained from a woman aged 45-59 years with COVID-19, enrolled during active disease. The sequencing input was peripheral blood. This chain links TRBV24-1 with TRBJ2-3; 11 bases fit TRBD2. The DNA for the CDR3 is TGTGCCACCAGCCTAGGGCTAGCGGGAGGTCGCACAGATACGCAGTATTTT. It yields the protein CATSLGLAGGRTDTQYF.